The clone carrying this TCR beta chain was observed a handful of times. No antigen is known for it. This specimen belongs to a study of T-cell reconstitution after alpha-beta-depleted transplantation in children. The V end was cut by 0 bases, the J end by 4 bases, with 16 bases between. This CDR3 has 16 amino acids. Germline CDR1 is SGHRS and CDR2 is YFSETQ. Whole-study results and caveats: Expanded graft clones numbering several hundred reportedly gave rise to alpha-beta T cells about two months after transplant. Elevated TCRbeta diversity at day 60 was traced, in some patients, to surviving recipient T cells and thymic progenitors.

Unique molecular identifiers were built into the TCRbeta library. TCRdb redid the calling of the PCR reads with MiXCR, one entry per CDR3 protein. The table shows about a million distinct CDR3 sequences, with about 30% occurring only once. The rearrangement uses TRBV5-1 and TRBJ1-1; D is possibly TRBD1 (5 bases). The clonotype comes from a boy under three years old who had a stem cell transplant for SCID, so the T cells may come from the graft donor. The sample here was PBMCs, mostly from graft donor cells, taken 360 days after TCRalphabeta/CD19-depleted stem cell transplant. The CDR3 here is CASSLGWEAGITEAFF. In DNA form, the CDR3 reads TGCGCCAGCAGCTTGGGTTGGGAGGCAGGGATCACTGAAGCTTTCTTT.